This TCR beta chain appears in the sequencing data of a study of cytomegalovirus exposure and HLA in healthy donors. Findings and limits, study-wide: Among the CMV-associated chains, three were confirmed in vitro as specific for CMV antigens.

Germline loops: CDR1 KGHSH, CDR2 LQKENI. This CDR3 spans 11 amino acids. V was trimmed by 6 bases and J by 9 bases, leaving 9 bases between them. Assay: immunoSEQ multiplex PCR; the TCRdb copy retains only in-frame clones and omits some. Among roughly 130,000 clones listed, roughly 86% were seen once. Comment on this clone: What it binds is not known.

The sample comprised PBMCs. The chain joins TRBV18 to TRBJ1-3; D not certain. The clonotype comes from a man younger than 40 in good health and CMV-seronegative. The CDR3 DNA reads TGTGCCAGCTCGCCGGGGAGCACCATATATTTT. This encodes CASSPGSTIYF.